These 3 T cell receptor beta chains were sequenced from one sample in a study of T cell changes during pregnancy in multiple sclerosis. Repertoires were generated with immunoSEQ multiplex PCR, while TCRdb's copy carries only in-frame clones and drops some. The sample comprises approximately 31,000 clones, about 92% of which are singletons, and 0.41% rests with the top ten. Sequenced material: CD4+ T cells from peripheral blood mononuclear cells, taken in the second trimester of pregnancy. These receptors all come from a female donor with multiple sclerosis, enrolled in a pregnancy study.

This clone has just one count. The chain combines TRBV28 with TRBJ1-2; D perhaps matches TRBD1 (6 bases). Germline V gene sequence: CDR1 MDHEN, CDR2 SYDVKM. The CDR3 extends over 14 amino acids. V was clipped by 4 bases and J by 3 bases, with 12 bases between them. CDR3 nucleotide sequence: TGTGCCAGCAGTTCGGGGGGCCCCCACTATGGCTACACCTTC. Amino acids: CASSSGGPHYGYTF.

The gene calls are TRBV21-1 and TRBJ2-1; the table gives TRBD2 as D, unverified against the DNA. TRBV21-1 is flagged as a pseudogene. This CDR3 contains 16 residues. CDR3 nucleotide sequence: TGTGCCAGCAGCGCCCGGACTAGCGGGACAGGTGGTGAGCAGTTCTTC. Translation gives CASSARTSGTGGEQFF.

The V and J genes are TRBV9 and TRBJ2-2, with D possibly matching TRBD2 (5 bases). Germline CDR1 and CDR2: SGDLS and YYNGEE. The V gene lost 2 bases and the J gene lost 4 bases, with 9 bases spanning the gap. This CDR3 has 14 amino acids. CDR3 sequence: CASSVWEFTGELFF. The CDR3 nucleotides are TGTGCCAGCAGCGTTTGGGAGTTCACCGGGGAGCTGTTTTTT.